Sequencing of this T cell receptor beta chain was carried out in a study of T cells in Graves' hyperthyroidism and ophthalmopathy. General observations from the study: Before onset, by a median of around 6.1 months, the model predicted ophthalmopathy.

Individuals with ophthalmopathy presented a Clinical Activity Score of at least 3, a NOSPECS grade of at least 4 and a duration under 3 months. Deletions cut 6 bases from V and 0 bases from J, with 14 bases between. The CDR3 extends over 15 amino acids. The V gene's germline CDR1 is ENHRY and CDR2 SYGVKD. TCR beta CDR3 regions were amplified from RNA. A first-round RT-PCR of the TCR CDR3 used the HTBI primer set. TCRdb re-called the multiplex PCR reads with MiXCR, one entry per CDR3 protein. This sample has hundreds of thousands of distinct CDR3 sequences, with approximately 15% found just once. This clonotype was found many times. Its antigen remains unknown.

Input material: blood. The sequence came from a middle-aged woman with Graves' ophthalmopathy. This chain connects TRBV10-3 to TRBJ1-1; a possible D gene is TRBD1 (5 bases). The CDR3 bases are TGTGCCATCAGACCAGGGTATGGGGTGAACACTGAAGCTTTCTTT. Translated, it gives CAIRPGYGVNTEAFF.